This is a list of T cell receptor beta chains from one sample in a study of blood T cell repertoires in COVID-19. Generated by immunoSEQ multiplex PCR, the TCRdb table keeps only in-frame clones and is missing some. The data show approximately 36,000 clones, almost 90% seen once. Specimen: peripheral blood. These receptors all stem from a man aged 55 to 69 with active or convalescent COVID-19. The CDR3 runs from the conserved cysteine through the conserved F or W. The order of the fields is V gene, clone size, D gene, J gene, CDR3 DNA, CDR3 protein. The D gene is left open where the match is weak. Clone size is not always given. Where it is, it says once, few, many or a class for expanded clones.

TRBV4-1	.	TRBD1	TRBJ2-6	TGCGCCAGCAGGTTGGGGGGACAGGGGCTAAGAGGGGCCAACGTCCTGACTTTC	CASRLGGQGLRGANVLTF
TRBV10-3	.	TRBD2	TRBJ2-1	TGTGCCATCAGTGGGGATACTAGCGGGCCCTACAATGAGCAGTTCTTC	CAISGDTSGPYNEQFF
TRBV29-1	.	.	TRBJ2-3	TGCAGCGTTGAAGGTCGGCAGGGGAACACAGATACGCAGTATTTT	CSVEGRQGNTDTQYF
TRBV12-3/TRBV12-4	.	.	TRBJ2-5	TGTGCCAGCAGTGCTACAGGGATGGAGACCCAGTACTTC	CASSATGMETQYF
TRBV5-1	.	TRBD2	TRBJ2-7	TGCGCCAGCAGCTCACGGACCCTCCCTAGCGGGAGTCCCACATATGCCTACGAGCAGTACTTC	CASSSRTLPSGSPTYAYEQYF
TRBV27	.	.	TRBJ2-5	TGTGCCAGCAGTTTAACAGGCGCTTTGGCGGTCCAAGAGACCCAGTACTTC	CASSLTGALAVQETQYF
TRBV29-1	.	TRBD1	TRBJ2-7	TGCAGCGTTCTAAGGACAGGCTTGGAGCAGTACTTC	CSVLRTGLEQYF
TRBV28	.	TRBD2	TRBJ2-7	TGTGCCAGCAGAGGGCTACTAGCGGGAAGGGGCGAGCAGTACTTC	CASRGLLAGRGEQYF
TRBV3-1/TRBV3-2	.	TRBD1	TRBJ1-2	TGTGCCAGCAGCCAAGGGACAGGGGGAGGCTATGGCTACACCTTC	CASSQGTGGGYGYTF
TRBV28	.	TRBD1	TRBJ1-1	TGTGCCAGCAGTTTATTTCCGGACAGGGATGCTGAAGCTTTCTTT	CASSLFPDRDAEAFF
TRBV9	few	.	TRBJ2-2	TGTGCCAGCAGCCGGCCGGGGACGAACACCGGGGAGCTGTTTTTT	CASSRPGTNTGELFF
TRBV7-2	.	TRBD1	TRBJ2-1	TGTGCCAGCAGCCCTCACTCCGGGACAGGGGGTAGGATCTACAATGAGCAGTTCTTC	CASSPHSGTGGRIYNEQFF
TRBV12-3/TRBV12-4	.	.	TRBJ2-3	TGTGCCAGCACCTCGAGTAGTCCTACGCAGTATTTT	CASTSSSPTQYF
TRBV11-1	.	TRBD1	TRBJ1-6	TGTGCCAGCAGCCCCGGGACAGGGAGAGTTTCACCCCTCCACTTT	CASSPGTGRVSPLHF
TRBV7-8	.	.	TRBJ1-4	TGTGCCAGCAGGCGCCGAACTAATGAAAAACTGTTTTTT	CASRRRTNEKLFF
TRBV28	.	TRBD1	TRBJ1-4	TGTGCCAGCGGGACAGTCTTTTCCAATAATGAAAAACTGTTTTTT	CASGTVFSNNEKLFF
TRBV25-1	.	.	TRBJ1-2	TGTGCCAGCAGTGAATATGCGGGGGGATTTAACTATGGCTACACCTTC	CASSEYAGGFNYGYTF
TRBV5-1	.	TRBD2	TRBJ2-3	TGCGCCAGCAGCTTGAGGAGGGAGGGCCGAAATACGCAGTATTTT	CASSLRREGRNTQYF
TRBV15	.	.	TRBJ2-7	TGTGCCACCAGCATCAGGGTCCCTGCCACAAGGGGTACGTACGAGCAGTACTTC	CATSIRVPATRGTYEQYF
TRBV15	.	TRBD1	TRBJ1-6	TGTGCCACCAGCACCGGGACAGGGGGAGTATCTTCACCCCTCCACTTT	CATSTGTGGVSSPLHF
TRBV18	few	.	TRBJ2-2	TGTGCCAGCTCACTCCTACAGCTAACGAACACCGGGGAGCTGTTTTTT	CASSLLQLTNTGELFF
TRBV28	few	.	TRBJ2-1	TGTGCCAGCAGTCCCCCCCCCGGGAATGAGCAGTTCTTC	CASSPPPGNEQFF
TRBV7-2	large	TRBD2	TRBJ2-5	TGTGCCAGCAGCTTAGAGGGAGGGGCCCAGCGCGAGACCCAGTACTTC	CASSLEGGAQRETQYF
TRBV3-1/TRBV3-2	.	.	TRBJ1-3	TGTGCCAGCAGCCACAGGGTCTCTGGAAACACCATATATTTT	CASSHRVSGNTIYF
TRBV4-2	.	TRBD1	TRBJ2-7	TGTGCCAGCAGCGCTCTCCGGGACAGTACCTACGAGCAGTACTTC	CASSALRDSTYEQYF
TRBV5-1	.	.	TRBJ2-1	TGCGCCAGCTTTGTACGGGAGAATGGAAATGAGCAGTTCTTC	CASFVRENGNEQFF
TRBV5-1	.	.	TRBJ2-1	TGCGCCAGCAGCTTGGCCGGTTGGCGGGCAGCCCCGGGTGAGCAGTTCTTC	CASSLAGWRAAPGEQFF
TRBV24-1	.	.	TRBJ2-2	TGTGCCACCAGTGTCGCTAGCGTAAACACCGGGGAGCTGTTTTTT	CATSVASVNTGELFF
TRBV19	.	TRBD1	TRBJ2-7	TGTGCCAGCCGACAGGGGACCGGGGAGCAGTACTTC	CASRQGTGEQYF
TRBV9	.	TRBD2	TRBJ2-1	TGTGCCAGCAGCGCACTAGCGGCTTCCTACAATGAGCAGTTCTTC	CASSALAASYNEQFF
TRBV9	.	.	TRBJ2-3	TGTGCCAGCAGAGCAGACGGGAACACAGATACGCAGTATTTT	CASRADGNTDTQYF
TRBV5-1	.	TRBD2	TRBJ2-1	TGCGCCAGCACTCCCCGGACGGGGGGGGAGCAGTTCTTC	CASTPRTGGEQFF
TRBV7-9	.	TRBD2	TRBJ2-3	TGTGCCAGCAGCTTCACTAGCGGGGGTACAGATACGCAGTATTTT	CASSFTSGGTDTQYF
TRBV3-1/TRBV3-2	.	.	TRBJ2-1	TGTGCCAGCAGCCAAGAGAGTATGGATGAGCAGTTCTTC	CASSQESMDEQFF
TRBV19	few	.	TRBJ1-2	TGTGCCAGTAGCCAGCAGGCAGGATACTATGGCTACACCTTC	CASSQQAGYYGYTF
TRBV14	.	.	TRBJ2-1	TGTGCCAGCAGCCTCGGCGGTAGCGGACTCTACAATGAGCAGTTCTTC	CASSLGGSGLYNEQFF
TRBV7-6	.	TRBD2	TRBJ2-7	TGTGCCAGCAGCTTTTATAGCGGGAGTAGCTACGAGCAGTACTTC	CASSFYSGSSYEQYF
TRBV28	.	TRBD1	TRBJ2-2	TGTGCCAGCACCCCCGTGGGGGGACAGGGGGCGAGCGGGGAGCTGTTTTTT	CASTPVGGQGASGELFF
TRBV2	.	TRBD2	TRBJ2-3	TGTGCCAGCAGTGGCGGACTAGCGGGAAGTTCCGCCACAGATACGCAGTATTTT	CASSGGLAGSSATDTQYF
TRBV9	.	.	TRBJ2-2	TGTGCCAGCAGCGTATTAGGGGGACCCGGGGAGCTGTTTTTT	CASSVLGGPGELFF
TRBV5-1	few	.	TRBJ2-3	TGCGCCAGCAGCGCCCAACTAGCTGTGAGCACAGATACGCAGTATTTT	CASSAQLAVSTDTQYF
TRBV30	.	.	TRBJ2-6	TGTGCGACAATCTCTGGGGCCAACGTCCTGACTTTC	CATISGANVLTF
TRBV7-2	.	TRBD1	TRBJ2-2	TGTGCCAGCAGCTTAATAGGAGGGGCAGGGGGCAACGGGGAGCTGTTTTTT	CASSLIGGAGGNGELFF
TRBV18	.	.	TRBJ1-5	TGTGCCAGCTCACCGGCCGCGGGGAACCAGCCCCAGCATTTT	CASSPAAGNQPQHF
TRBV2	.	.	TRBJ2-1	TGTGCCACCCGGCCTCGGGAGAAGGGTGGGGAGCAGTTCTTC	CATRPREKGGEQFF
TRBV19	.	TRBD2	TRBJ2-1	TGTGCCAGTAGGGGAGGAGGACTAGCGGGAGGGCGGAATGAGCAGTTCTTC	CASRGGGLAGGRNEQFF
TRBV2	.	.	TRBJ2-3	TGTGCCAGCAGGGCCGGACTCCCTGATACGCAGTATTTT	CASRAGLPDTQYF
TRBV5-1	once	TRBD2	TRBJ2-3	TGCGCCAGCAGCCCGGGACTAGCGGGAGCCGATACGCAGTATTTT	CASSPGLAGADTQYF